The 29 T cell receptor beta chains in this list originate from one sample, sequenced in a study of blood T cell repertoires in COVID-19. TCRdb keeps only in-frame clones here, not all; method: immunoSEQ multiplex PCR. The sample holds around 79,000 clones; 83% are singletons and the top ten take about 6%. Source material: peripheral blood. The origin of the receptors is a woman aged 55-75 years with acute or convalescent COVID-19.

This chain connects TRBV5-4 to TRBJ2-1, with 7 bases matching TRBD1. The V segment lost 6 bases and the J segment 6 bases; nucleotides outside the gene matches: 6. The germline V gene encodes CDR1 SGHNT and CDR2 YYREEE (reference sequence). This CDR3 comprises 13 residues. Here the CDR3 reads CASTSPGGNEQFF. For the CDR3, the DNA is TGTGCCAGCACCTCCCCAGGGGGCAATGAGCAGTTCTTC.

The chain combines TRBV5-8 with TRBJ2-2; a weak D match, TRBD1 (5 bases). The V gene lost 2 bases and the J gene lost 2 bases, with 16 bases spanning the gap. The CDR3 is 17 residues long. The germline V gene encodes CDR1 SGHTS and CDR2 YDEGEE. The DNA for the CDR3 is TGTGCCAGCAGCTTTCTCGTGGGAAGGGGAAACACCGGGGAGCTGTTTTTT. Translated, it gives CASSFLVGRGNTGELFF.

In its sample, this clone was seen once. The CDR3 sequence: CASSYSTAGHGTEAFF. The CDR3 DNA reads as TGTGCCAGCAGCTACTCGACAGCTGGGCATGGCACTGAAGCTTTCTTT. The V and J genes are TRBV5-5 and TRBJ1-1; weak D call: TRBD1 (5 bases). Germline lookup yields CDR1 SGHKS and CDR2 YYEKEE (reference sequence). Trimming stripped 3 bases from V and 4 bases from J, with 19 bases between. The CDR3 is made up of 16 amino acids.

The rearrangement links TRBV6-1 to TRBJ1-5; D might be TRBD1 (5 bases). The CDR3 sequence is 13 residues long. CDR1 and CDR2 (germline): MNHNS, SASEGT. V was cut by 2 bases and J by 7 bases, with 9 bases left in between. CDR3 coding DNA: TGTGCCAGCAGTGAATTCAGGGCCCAGCCCCAGCATTTT. This gives the protein CASSEFRAQPQHF.

The chain is built from TRBV7-2 and TRBJ2-5, with a weak D call TRBD2 (7 bases). The CDR3 has 17 amino acids. V was cut by 5 bases and J by 4 bases, with 23 bases left in between. Per the germline V gene, CDR1 is SGHTA and CDR2 is FQGNSA. This CDR3 reads CASSPLVGGGLIETQYF. The CDR3 DNA follows: TGTGCCAGCAGCCCTCTCGTAGGCGGGGGCCTGATAGAGACCCAGTACTTC.

The chain joins TRBV10-3 to TRBJ1-2, with a weak D call TRBD1 (6 bases). Per germline, CDR1 ENHRY and CDR2 SYGVKD. The V gene lost 0 bases and the J gene lost 6 bases, with 14 bases spanning the gap. The CDR3 extends over 15 amino acids. The DNA of the CDR3 is TGTGCCATCAGTGAGTCAGGGCAGGGGAATCATGGCTACACCTTC. Residues: CAISESGQGNHGYTF.

The chain uses TRBV7-8 and TRBJ1-4; TRBD1 matches at 9 bases. This CDR3 is 13 amino acids long. J lost 8 bases, V lost 4 bases, and 2 bases had no gene match. Germline V gene lookup returns CDR1 SGHVS and CDR2 FQNEAQ. The CDR3 spells CASSWDREEKLFF. CDR3 coding DNA: TGTGCCAGCAGCTGGGACAGGGAGGAAAAACTGTTTTTT.

The V call is TRBV11-1, the J call TRBJ2-3, with D possibly TRBD1 on 5 matching bases. This CDR3 has 16 amino acids. Germline-derived CDR1 and CDR2 are SGHAT and FQDESV (reference sequence). V lost 7 bases to trimming and J lost 5 bases, with 22 bases between them. CDR3 bases: TGTGCCAGCACCCCCCCAAGGGGCCCCTCAGTAGATACGCAGTATTTT. Translated, it gives CASTPPRGPSVDTQYF.

The chain employs TRBV5-4 and TRBJ2-3; TRBD2 aligns across 10 bases. The V and J ends lost 4 bases and 0 bases, in that order; junction bases with no gene match: 8. In germline, CDR1 is SGHNT, CDR2 YYREEE (reference sequence). The CDR3 has 17 amino acids. The CDR3: CASSRPRTSGSTDTQYF. Written as DNA, the CDR3 is TGTGCCAGCAGCCGGCCGAGGACTAGCGGTAGCACAGATACGCAGTATTTT.

In this sample, this clone turned up once. The rearrangement links TRBV5-1 to TRBJ1-6, with a weak D call TRBD1 (5 bases). The V end lost 9 bases, the J end lost 0 bases, and 19 bases lay between the germline ends. The V gene's germline CDR1 is SGHRS and CDR2 YFSETQ. This CDR3 has 17 amino acids. The DNA for the CDR3 is TGCGCCACCCACACGGGGGGTCGTCGCTCCTATAATTCACCCCTCCACTTT. Protein sequence: CATHTGGRRSYNSPLHF.

The CDR3 DNA follows: TGTGCCAGCAGTGAGGGAGCTTCTGGAAACACCATATATTTT. This gives the protein CASSEGASGNTIYF. The chain has TRBV6-1 and TRBJ1-3; D is uncertain. Trimming removed 3 bases at V and 1 base at J, with 7 bases between. The CDR3 consists of 14 residues. The germline CDR1 and CDR2 sequences are MNHNS and SASEGT.

This clone was recorded only once. The chain links TRBV5-5 to TRBJ1-1, with no clear D. This CDR3 region has 12 residues. The V and J ends lost 2 bases and 1 base respectively, with 3 bases between them. Germline V gene data show CDR1 as SGHKS and CDR2 as YYEKEE (reference sequence). The CDR3 sequence is CASSFRNTEAFF. Written as DNA, the CDR3 is TGTGCCAGCAGCTTTAGGAACACTGAAGCTTTCTTT. Full variable domain (rest looked up from reference TRBV5-5 and TRBJ1-1): DAGVTQSPTHLIKTRGQQVTLRCSPISGHKSVSWYQQVLGQGPQFIFQYYEKEERGRGNFPDRFSARQFPNYSSELNVNALLLGDSALYLCASSFRNTEAFFGQGTRLTVV.

The genes are TRBV6-5 and TRBJ1-2; 7 nucleotides line up with TRBD1. J lost 4 bases, V lost 10 bases, and 12 bases had no gene match. Germline CDR1 and CDR2: MNHEY and SVGAGI. The CDR3 has 14 residues. CDR3 protein: CATVTEGGGYGYTF. The DNA of the CDR3 is TGTGCCACCGTAACCGAAGGGGGCGGCTATGGCTACACCTTC.

The rearrangement uses TRBV7-3 and TRBJ2-1; TRBD1 matches 10 bases. Germline lookup yields CDR1 SGHTA and CDR2 FQGTGA. The CDR3 contains 14 residues. V was clipped by 0 bases and J by 8 bases; unmatched bases: 1. CDR3 in amino acids: CASSLTGTGDEQFF. The CDR3 bases are TGTGCCAGCAGCTTAACCGGGACAGGGGATGAGCAGTTCTTC.

The gene calls are TRBV30 and TRBJ1-6; TRBD1 agrees at 7 bases. J lost 7 bases, V lost 1 base, and 7 bases had no gene match. Germline V CDR1 and CDR2: GTSNPN, SVGIG (reference sequence). CDR3 length equals 15 residues. CDR3 sequence reads: CAWSARDRRNSPLHF. The CDR3 DNA reads TGTGCCTGGAGTGCTAGGGACAGAAGGAATTCACCCCTCCACTTT.

The rearrangement joins TRBV18 to TRBJ1-4; a possible D gene is TRBD1 (5 bases). Germline CDR1 KGHSH, CDR2 LQKENI. This CDR3 is 16 amino acids long. Trimming stripped 4 bases from V and 4 bases from J, with 16 bases between. The CDR3 DNA follows: TGTGCCAGCTCACGACGGACGGTCGACAGTAATGAAAAACTGTTTTTT. It encodes CASSRRTVDSNEKLFF.

This chain joins TRBV5-1 and TRBJ1-5, with D perhaps matching TRBD1 (5 bases). CDR3 length: 14 amino acids. Germline lookup yields CDR1 SGHRS and CDR2 YFSETQ. V was cut by 3 bases and J by 4 bases, with 11 bases left in between. The CDR3 nucleotides read TGCGCCAGCAGCTCCCAGCCAGGGAATCAGCCCCAGCATTTT. Protein: CASSSQPGNQPQHF.

The V gene is TRBV18, the J gene TRBJ1-2; 7 bases agree with TRBD1. From germline, CDR1 is KGHSH and CDR2 LQKENI. This CDR3 is built from 15 residues. J gave up 8 bases and V 6 bases, and 15 bases lay outside the gene matches. CDR3 DNA sequence: TGTGCCAGCTCCTTATCCCGGGACAGCGTTCTGGGCTACACCTTC. It is translated as CASSLSRDSVLGYTF.

This clone turned up a few times. The chain joins TRBV12-3 or TRBV12-4 to TRBJ1-1, with 7 nucleotides matching TRBD1. The CDR3 is 13 residues long. The trim removed 4 bases at V and 6 bases at J, leaving 5 bases unmatched. The CDR3 DNA sequence: TGTGCCAGCAGTTCGACAGGGTACGCTGAAGCTTTCTTT. It encodes CASSSTGYAEAFF.

This sequence joins TRBV9 and TRBJ2-1; 7 bases are shared with TRBD2. The CDR3 totals 13 residues. V dropped 7 bases and J dropped 7; count of bases not matched to a gene: 8. Germline V gene sequence: CDR1 SGDLS, CDR2 YYNGEE. CDR3 in amino acids: CASQPGGANEQFF. Here the CDR3 DNA reads TGTGCCAGCCAACCGGGGGGTGCTAATGAGCAGTTCTTC.

This chain joins TRBV6-6 and TRBJ1-2, with 7 bases matching TRBD1. This CDR3 has 14 amino acids. The V gene's germline CDR1 is MNHNY and CDR2 SVGAGI (reference sequence). The V gene end was trimmed by 4 bases and the J gene end by 8 bases; junction bases not matched to a gene: 10. The CDR3 DNA is TGTGCCAGCAGTTCCCGGCAGGGGGGCAAAGGCTACACCTTC. It specifies CASSSRQGGKGYTF.

The chain employs TRBV19 and TRBJ1-2; 12 nucleotides align to TRBD1. The CDR3 contains 16 residues. The trim removed 5 bases at V and 4 bases at J, leaving 8 bases unmatched. The germline CDR1 and CDR2 sequences are LNHDA and SQIVND (reference sequence). In DNA form, the CDR3 reads TGTGCCAGTAGTGCCCCGGGACAGGGGGCTTCCTATGGCTACACCTTC. This translates into CASSAPGQGASYGYTF.

This clone showed up just a few times. The genes are TRBV9 and TRBJ1-2; 11 bases align to TRBD1. The CDR3 is 15 residues long. V lost 3 bases, J lost 5 bases, and 6 bases stayed unmatched. Germline lookup yields CDR1 SGDLS and CDR2 YYNGEE. This CDR3 is CASSENWDRGYGYTF. The DNA of the CDR3 is TGTGCCAGCAGCGAGAACTGGGACAGGGGGTATGGCTACACCTTC.

The chain recombines TRBV14 with TRBJ1-1; 11 bases align to TRBD1. Germline V gives CDR1 SGHDN, CDR2 FVKESK. This CDR3 spans 16 amino acids. With 4 bases clipped from V and 5 bases from J, the junction kept 9 bases outside the gene matches. Here the CDR3 reads CASSRTGGAGWTEAFF. The CDR3 coding sequence is TGTGCCAGCAGCCGGACAGGGGGCGCGGGATGGACTGAAGCTTTCTTT.

The genes are TRBV29-1 and TRBJ2-7; 8 bases align to TRBD1. CDR1 SQVTM and CDR2 ANQGSEA come from the germline V gene. V was clipped by 5 bases and J by 5 bases; unmatched bases: 5. CDR3 size: 12 residues. As DNA, the CDR3 is TGCAGCGTTCGCCAGGGGGCCCACGAGCAGTACTTC. Its translation: CSVRQGAHEQYF.

The chain couples TRBV19 to TRBJ2-5; 9 positions agree with TRBD1. The length of the CDR3 is 14 residues. Germline-derived CDR1 and CDR2 are LNHDA and SQIVND (reference sequence). V was clipped by 4 bases and J by 5 bases; unmatched bases: 5. CDR3 coding DNA: TGTGCCAGTAGTAGGGACAGGGAAGGGGAGACCCAGTACTTC. Its translation is CASSRDREGETQYF.

CDR3 region: CASSRRGTNYGYTF. CDR3 DNA sequence: TGTGCCAGCAGCCGACGGGGGACTAACTATGGCTACACCTTC. The chain couples TRBV3-1 (or the pseudogene TRBV3-2) to TRBJ1-2, with D tentatively TRBD1 (5 bases). Trimming took off 4 bases at V and 0 bases at J, with 9 bases between the two ends. Per the germline V gene, CDR1 is LGHDT and CDR2 is YNNKEL (reference sequence). The CDR3 extends over 14 amino acids.

V and J are TRBV5-8 and TRBJ1-1, with D maybe TRBD1 (5 bases). CDR1 is SGHTS, CDR2 YDEGEE, per germline. The CDR3 totals 17 residues. V lost 4 bases and J 5 bases, leaving 24 bases between the germline ends. The CDR3, as DNA: TGTGCCAGCAGCCCCCTAAAGGGGTGGGGGGTAAGAACTGAAGCTTTCTTT. Translation: CASSPLKGWGVRTEAFF.

CDR3 loop: CSVLAGTFYEQYF. CDR3 nucleotide sequence: TGCAGCGTTCTGGCAGGGACTTTCTACGAGCAGTACTTC. The chain joins TRBV29-1 to TRBJ2-7, with TRBD2 as a possible D gene (6 bases). The CDR3 spans 13 residues. Trimming cost V 5 bases and J 3 bases, with 14 bases left between them. Per germline, CDR1 SQVTM and CDR2 ANQGSEA.